This T cell receptor beta chain was recovered during a study of long-term antiretroviral therapy in people with HIV. It was version v3.0 of the immunoSEQ assay that was run at survey level. Libraries were prepared by immunoSEQ multiplex PCR; TCRdb keeps only in-frame clonotypes and omits some of them. Counted here are tens of thousands of clones, around nine tenths occurring once; the ten biggest clones make up approximately 5.4%. Germline V CDR1 and CDR2: SGHVS, FNYEAQ. This CDR3 is 16 amino acids long. Trimming took off 5 bases at V and 3 bases at J, with 16 bases between the two ends. The material was unsorted PBMCs, obtained 0.1 years before starting antiretroviral therapy. The chain has TRBV7-6 and TRBJ2-2; D is perhaps TRBD2 (6 bases). The TCR originated in a woman in her 50s with HIV. In DNA, the CDR3 is TGTGCCAGCAGCCCATGGCGGGGAAGCGACACCGGGGAGCTGTTTTTT. Translating gives CASSPWRGSDTGELFF.